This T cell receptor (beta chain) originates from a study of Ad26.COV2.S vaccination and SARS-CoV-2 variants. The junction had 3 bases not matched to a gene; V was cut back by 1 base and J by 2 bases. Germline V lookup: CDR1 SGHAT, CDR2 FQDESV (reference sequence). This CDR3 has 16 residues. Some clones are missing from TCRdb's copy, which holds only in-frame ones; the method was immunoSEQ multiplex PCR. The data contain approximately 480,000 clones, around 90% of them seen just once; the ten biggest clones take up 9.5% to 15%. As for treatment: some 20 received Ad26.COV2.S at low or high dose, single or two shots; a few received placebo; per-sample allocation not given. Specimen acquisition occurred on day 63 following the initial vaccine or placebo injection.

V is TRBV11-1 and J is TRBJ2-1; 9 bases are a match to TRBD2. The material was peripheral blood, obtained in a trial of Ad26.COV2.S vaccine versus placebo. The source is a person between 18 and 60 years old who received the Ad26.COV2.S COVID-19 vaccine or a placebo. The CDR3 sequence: CASSLGRGRAYNEQFF. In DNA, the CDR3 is TGTGCCAGCAGCTTAGGTCGCGGGAGGGCCTACAATGAGCAGTTCTTC. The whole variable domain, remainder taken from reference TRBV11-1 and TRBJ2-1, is EAEVAQSPRYKITEKSQAVAFWCDPISGHATLYWYRQILGQGPELLVQFQDESVVDDSQLPKDRFSAERLKGVDSTLKIQPAELGDSAMYLCASSLGRGRAYNEQFFGPGTRLTVL.